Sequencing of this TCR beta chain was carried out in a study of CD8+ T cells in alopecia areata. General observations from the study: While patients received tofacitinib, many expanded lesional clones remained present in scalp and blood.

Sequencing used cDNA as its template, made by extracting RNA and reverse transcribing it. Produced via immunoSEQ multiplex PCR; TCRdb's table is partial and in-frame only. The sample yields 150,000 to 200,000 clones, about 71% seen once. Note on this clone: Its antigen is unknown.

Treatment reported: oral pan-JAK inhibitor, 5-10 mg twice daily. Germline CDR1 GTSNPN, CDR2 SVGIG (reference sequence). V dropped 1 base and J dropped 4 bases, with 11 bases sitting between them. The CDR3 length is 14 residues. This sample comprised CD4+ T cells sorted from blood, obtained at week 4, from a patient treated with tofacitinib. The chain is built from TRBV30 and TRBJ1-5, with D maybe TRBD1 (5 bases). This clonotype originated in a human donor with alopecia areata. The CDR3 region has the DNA TGTGCCTGGAGTGCAGGGTTGAGGAATCAGCCCCAGCATTTT. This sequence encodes CAWSAGLRNQPQHF.